The 9 T cell receptor beta chains below were found in one sample sequenced in a study of blood T cell repertoires in COVID-19. TCRdb's table, derived via immunoSEQ multiplex PCR, lists solely in-frame clones and lacks some. The sample records some 200,000 clones, roughly 87% being singletons. Sequenced material: PBMCs or T cells enriched from blood (not recorded which). These receptors all stem from a woman aged 30 to 39 who had recovered from COVID-19.

The rearrangement joins TRBV11-2 to TRBJ1-1; D not resolved. The length of the CDR3 is 13 residues. CDR1 is SGHAT and CDR2 is FQNNGV in the germline V gene. The V end lost 1 base, the J end lost 4 bases, and 7 bases lay between the germline ends. In DNA, the CDR3 is TGTGCCAGCAGCTTAGGTAGTGGCACTGAAGCTTTCTTT. It yields the protein CASSLGSGTEAFF. Filled out from reference TRBV11-2 and TRBJ1-1, the complete variable domain reads EAGVAQSPRYKIIEKRQSVAFWCNPISGHATLYWYQQILGQGPKLLIQFQNNGVVDDSQLPKDRFSAERLKGVDSTLKIQPAKLEDSAVYLCASSLGSGTEAFFGQGTRLTVV.

The chain employs TRBV6-5 and TRBJ2-7; D is perhaps TRBD1 (7 bases). The ends were cut back, 6 bases at V and 6 bases at J, with 21 bases in the middle. The CDR3 covers 15 residues. Germline V gene sequence: CDR1 MNHEY, CDR2 SVGAGI. The CDR3 DNA follows: TGTGCCAGCAGAGGTCGCGGGACAGCGGCCCCCGAGCAGTACTTC. It specifies CASRGRGTAAPEQYF.

The chain employs TRBV5-1 and TRBJ2-3, with 9 bases aligning to TRBD2. CDR3 length: 18 residues. The ends lost 0 bases at V and 0 bases at J; junction bases unmatched: 8. The V gene's germline CDR1 is SGHRS and CDR2 YFSETQ. Written as DNA, the CDR3 is TGCGCCAGCAGCTTGGGGACTCTAACTAGCGGGAGCACAGATACGCAGTATTTT. Protein sequence: CASSLGTLTSGSTDTQYF.

The V and J genes are TRBV6-5 and TRBJ1-3; a weak D match, TRBD1 (6 bases). The CDR3 is made up of 13 amino acids. Trimming removed 6 bases at V and 4 bases at J, with 10 bases between. The germline V gene encodes CDR1 MNHEY and CDR2 SVGAGI. CDR3 nucleotides: TGTGCCAGCAGGCTTGGACAGGGAAACACCATATATTTT. Translation: CASRLGQGNTIYF.

This rearrangement joins TRBV6-2 or TRBV6-3 to TRBJ1-1, with TRBD1 matching 7 bases. CDR1 is MNHEY and CDR2 is SVGEGT in the germline V gene. The CDR3 contains 12 residues. The V segment lost 4 bases and the J segment 5 bases; nucleotides outside the gene matches: 1. The CDR3 nucleotides read TGTGCCAGCAGTTCAGGGGGAACTGAAGCTTTCTTT. It is translated as CASSSGGTEAFF.

This chain joins TRBV2 and TRBJ1-5, with 7 bases lining up with TRBD1. CDR1 and CDR2 (germline): SNHLY, FYNNEI. This CDR3 is 15 amino acids long. J lost 4 bases, V lost 6 bases, and 9 bases had no gene match. This CDR3 is CASSDMTGINQPQHF. CDR3 DNA sequence: TGTGCCAGCAGCGATATGACAGGGATTAATCAGCCCCAGCATTTT. Filled out from reference TRBV2 and TRBJ1-5, the complete variable domain reads EPEVTQTPSHQVTQMGQEVILRCVPISNHLYFYWYRQILGQKVEFLVSFYNNEISEKSEIFDDQFSVERPDGSNFTLKIRSTKLEDSAMYFCASSDMTGINQPQHFGDGTRLSIL.

The gene calls are TRBV12-5 and TRBJ1-3; D remains ambiguous. Germline CDR1 and CDR2: LGHNT and FRNRAP. The CDR3 has 12 residues. Trimming took 4 bases from V and 11 from J, leaving 12 bases between them. CDR3 nucleotide sequence: TGTGCTAGTGGTTCCTCGGGGTCGGCCATATATTTT. Translated, it gives CASGSSGSAIYF.

The rearrangement joins TRBV12-5 to TRBJ2-1; D gene unclear. The germline gives CDR1 LGHNT, CDR2 FRNRAP. Trimming removed 1 base at V and 0 bases at J, with 10 bases between. The CDR3 is 16 residues long. The CDR3 DNA follows: TGTGCTAGTGGTTTGGAAGACACGAGCTCCTACAATGAGCAGTTCTTC. Amino acid sequence: CASGLEDTSSYNEQFF.

The V and J genes are TRBV6-2 or TRBV6-3 and TRBJ2-7; D is ambiguous. Per germline, CDR1 MNHEY and CDR2 SVGEGT. This CDR3 has 13 residues. Trimming shortened V by 3 bases and J by 4 bases, and 10 bases separated the two germline ends. The CDR3 spells CASSYSHPYEQYF. In DNA form, the CDR3 reads TGTGCCAGCAGTTATAGTCACCCGTACGAGCAGTACTTC.